This TCR beta chain comes out of a study of T cells in narcolepsy. Study as a whole: Patients with NT1 or NT2 and healthy control donors were enrolled.

The method was immunoSEQ multiplex PCR; TCRdb's version includes in-frame clones alone and lacks a portion of them. Among fewer than 20,000 clones listed, over 75% were seen once. Details on this clone: Its target is not known.

Findings of the study overall: Autoreactive clonotypes reportedly recurred in blood of same and different patients, not controls. Autoreactive clone sequences were missing from some blood memory CD4+ repertoires. Same-patient CSF and blood CD4+ T cell clonotypes included HCRT-specific and TRIB2-specific autoreactive ones.

V lost 4 bases to trimming and J lost 10 bases, with 18 bases between them. The CDR3 is made up of 14 amino acids. Germline CDR1 SGHRS, CDR2 YFSETQ. The clonotype comes from a human donor in good health. Sequenced input: memory (CD45RA-) CD4+ T cells from blood. The rearrangement uses TRBV5-1 and TRBJ2-1; tentatively, D is TRBD1 or TRBD2 (5 bases each). The CDR3 DNA reads TGCGCCAGCAGCCCCAACCGCCCCCGGGACGAGCAGTTCTTC. It encodes CASSPNRPRDEQFF.